This record concerns one T cell receptor (beta chain) sequence. Its antigen is unidentified. This may stem from a read error, because a much larger clone lies one nucleotide away. This sample was included in a study of tumor and adjacent non-tumor tissue in lung cancer. Study observations and caveats: Tumor tissue had significantly higher TCR diversity than normal lung. Tumor repertoires had a smaller top 100 clone share than normal lung.

The template was RNA from unsorted bulk tissue. The CDR3 totals 13 residues. V was clipped by 5 bases and J by 9 bases, with 17 bases between them. TCRbeta libraries were built with three rounds of nested PCR, modified from ARM-PCR. TCRdb recomputed calls from the multiplex PCR reads with MiXCR, one row per CDR3 protein. The table shows 85,000 to 100,000 distinct CDR3 sequences, with around 71% occurring only once. The V call is TRBV12-3 or TRBV12-4, the J call TRBJ2-7, with D possibly being TRBD1 (6 bases). The TCR was taken from a man aged 55 to 70 with non-small cell lung cancer. The sample comprised lung tumor tissue. CDR3 protein: CASSRQDLLGQYF. The CDR3 coding sequence is TGTGCCAGCAGTAGACAGGACCTCCTGGGGCAGTACTTC.